What follows are 29 T cell receptor beta chains derived from one specimen sequenced in a study of T cells after yellow fever vaccination (dated by TCRdb to between 2018 and 2021). The method was 5' RACE. For sequencing, an Illumina HiSeq 2500 was employed. Using fastp at Q25 and MiXCR, TCRdb reprocessed the public reads and kept productive beta chains. Records with the same CDR3 protein are collapsed into one entry carrying the most frequent genes and DNA. This sample is represented by approximately 550,000 distinct CDR3 sequences; approximately 13% of them were singletons. Roughly 13% of the sample is in the top ten clones. The sample's treatment or condition label is to be understood as: live attenuated yellow fever vaccine strain. This sample comprised PBMCs, obtained on the day of the yellow fever booster vaccination. These receptors were taken from a man aged 25-40 years who received the YFV17D yellow fever vaccine.

This clonotype has just one count. The chain combines TRBV27 with TRBJ1-1, with D maybe TRBD1 (6 bases). Trimming took off 5 bases at V and 1 base at J, with 14 bases between the two ends. Germline CDR1 MNHEY, CDR2 SMNVEV (reference sequence). The CDR3 consists of 15 residues. CDR3 nucleotide sequence: TGTGCCAGCAGTACAACAGGGTCAGGGAACACTGAAGCTTTCTTT. It translates to CASSTTGSGNTEAFF.

This clonotype was found a few times. V and J are TRBV7-8 and TRBJ1-1; maybe TRBD1 (6 bases). The CDR3 extends over 14 amino acids. Germline CDR1 and CDR2: SGHVS and FQNEAQ. V dropped 5 bases and J dropped 6 bases, with 16 bases sitting between them. The CDR3 region is CASSNDRLGAEAFF. The CDR3 DNA reads as TGTGCCAGCAGCAATGACAGGTTAGGGGCTGAAGCTTTCTTT.

The V gene is TRBV6-5, the J gene TRBJ2-3; 8 positions agree with TRBD2. V lost 2 bases, J lost 1 base, and 2 bases stayed unmatched. The length of the CDR3 is 15 residues. CDR1 and CDR2 (germline): MNHEY, SVGAGI. The CDR3 DNA sequence: TGTGCCAGCAGTTACATCGGGAGGGGCACAGATACGCAGTATTTT. Residues: CASSYIGRGTDTQYF.

The J gene is TRBJ2-1, the V gene TRBV5-4; 9 bases fit TRBD2. V lost 3 bases and J lost 4; bases outside the gene matches: 11. Looked up from germline, CDR1 is SGHNT and CDR2 is YYREEE (reference sequence). CDR3 length: 17 amino acids. The CDR3 is CASSSGVGLAGYNEQFF. The CDR3 DNA reads TGTGCCAGCAGCTCCGGGGTGGGCCTAGCGGGGTACAATGAGCAGTTCTTC.

This clonotype was counted between two and nine times. The chain recombines TRBV6-1 with TRBJ2-1, with D maybe TRBD1 (6 bases). CDR3 size: 16 residues. Germline lookup yields CDR1 MNHNS and CDR2 SASEGT. V gave up 2 bases and J gave up 6 bases, with 17 bases separating them. This chain's CDR3 is CASSENRRGLSNEQFF. In DNA, the CDR3 is TGTGCCAGCAGTGAAAATCGCAGGGGTTTGAGCAATGAGCAGTTCTTC.

This chain links TRBV24-1 with TRBJ2-1; 9 bases fit TRBD2. V gave up 3 bases and J gave up 5 bases; unmatched junction bases: 1. Germline CDR1 is KGHDR and CDR2 is SFDVKD. The CDR3 extends over 14 amino acids. CDR3 amino acids: CATSDPSGNNEQFF. The CDR3 DNA sequence: TGTGCCACCAGTGATCCTAGCGGGAACAATGAGCAGTTCTTC.

This clonotype was observed at least ten times. The chain uses TRBV5-1 and TRBJ2-1; D gene unclear. The V and J ends lost 0 bases and 5 bases respectively, with 6 bases between them. Germline assignment: CDR1 SGHRS and CDR2 YFSETQ. This CDR3 has 13 residues. CDR3 DNA: TGCGCCAGCAGCTTGGGGCTCCACAATGAGCAGTTCTTC. This gives the protein CASSLGLHNEQFF.

V usage is TRBV27 and J usage is TRBJ2-1; 11 positions agree with TRBD2. The length of the CDR3 is 17 residues. V lost 0 bases and J lost 8; bases outside the gene matches: 9. From germline, CDR1 is MNHEY and CDR2 SMNVEV (reference sequence). The chain's CDR3 is CASSLSWGSGRAHEQFF. The DNA of the CDR3 is TGTGCCAGCAGTTTATCCTGGGGTAGCGGGAGGGCCCATGAGCAGTTCTTC.

This clonotype appeared a few times. The rearrangement links TRBV20-1 to TRBJ2-1; no definite D call. The germline V and J ends were trimmed by 0 bases and 0 bases, with 9 bases remaining between them. The CDR3 consists of 15 residues. Germline assignment: CDR1 DFQATT and CDR2 SNEGSKA (reference sequence). The CDR3 DNA is TGCAGTGCTAGAGATCCCCAGCGCTCCTACAATGAGCAGTTCTTC. Translated: CSARDPQRSYNEQFF.

The rearrangement uses TRBV29-1 and TRBJ2-7; unclear D gene. The CDR3 length is 11 residues. V shed 6 bases and J shed 5 bases, with 11 bases lying between them. In germline, CDR1 is SQVTM, CDR2 ANQGSEA. The CDR3 sequence is CSVSSGDEQYF. CDR3 coding DNA: TGCAGCGTCTCCTCTGGGGACGAGCAGTACTTC.

This chain links TRBV4-3 with TRBJ2-7; 8 bases line up with TRBD1. The CDR3 extends over 13 amino acids. V was pared by 1 base and J by 6 bases, with 2 bases of the junction left unmatched. Germline lookup yields CDR1 LGHNA and CDR2 YSLEER. The CDR3 DNA reads as TGCGCCAGCAGCCAAGGGACAGGGCGCGAGCAGTACTTC. This sequence encodes CASSQGTGREQYF.

The chain recombines TRBV15 with TRBJ2-5; D possibly matches TRBD1 or TRBD2 (5 bases each). Trimming pared 8 bases from V and 4 bases from J, leaving 14 bases between. Germline-derived CDR1 and CDR2 are LNHNV and YYDKDF (reference sequence). The CDR3 spans 13 residues. For the CDR3, the DNA is TGTGCCACCGCCCCGGGACCCTCAGAGACCCAGTACTTC. This codes for CATAPGPSETQYF.

This clonotype came up many times. This chain uses TRBV20-1 with TRBJ1-1, with D tentatively TRBD1 (6 bases). V was pared by 6 bases and J by 0 bases, with 11 bases between. The CDR3 is 13 amino acids. CDR1 and CDR2 (germline): DFQATT, SNEGSKA (reference sequence). CDR3 DNA sequence: TGCAGTGCGCTGGGACACTTGAACACTGAAGCTTTCTTT. Amino acid sequence: CSALGHLNTEAFF.

Points on this clonotype: One junction end does not reproduce the germline sequence, and a read error may be involved. J is TRBJ2-1 and V is TRBV12-3 or TRBV12-4; TRBD2 is a possible D gene (6 bases). The CDR3 length is 15 residues. In DNA, the CDR3 is TGTGCCGGCAGTTTCCTGACTAGCTCCTACAATGAGCAGTTCTTC. Amino acids: CAGSFLTSSYNEQFF.

The V and J genes are TRBV29-1 and TRBJ2-3; D is uncertain. Germline V gives CDR1 SQVTM, CDR2 ANQGSEA. CDR3 size: 13 residues. V was pared by 1 base and J by 4 bases, with 9 bases between. CDR3 bases: TGCAGCGTTGAAGCATTAGGTCCAGATACGCAGTATTTT. Translating gives CSVEALGPDTQYF.

This clonotype was counted between two and nine times. The rearrangement links TRBV20-1 to TRBJ1-4; D is undetermined. Trimming removed 0 bases from V and 1 base from J, with 9 bases in between. The germline V gene encodes CDR1 DFQATT and CDR2 SNEGSKA (reference sequence). The CDR3 totals 15 residues. The CDR3 DNA reads TGCAGTGCTAGAGAGGGAGGAGTAACTAATGAAAAACTGTTTTTT. Translating it yields CSAREGGVTNEKLFF.

This chain uses TRBV11-2 with TRBJ1-3; D is perhaps TRBD1 (5 bases). The germline gives CDR1 SGHAT, CDR2 FQNNGV. The CDR3 sequence is 14 residues long. With 5 bases removed from V and 0 bases from J, the gap between germline ends came to 8 bases. The CDR3 sequence: CASSDDSSGNTIYF. The CDR3 DNA follows: TGTGCCAGCAGCGACGACAGCTCTGGAAACACCATATATTTT.

The V and J genes are TRBV14 and TRBJ1-4; D is unclear. The CDR3 totals 13 residues. V lost 0 bases and J lost 13, with 12 bases in between. Germline V gene sequence: CDR1 SGHDN, CDR2 FVKESK. The CDR3 sequence: CASSQDPGILLFF. The CDR3 nucleotides are TGTGCCAGCAGCCAAGATCCGGGGATTTTACTGTTTTTT.

The genes are TRBV5-1 and TRBJ2-2, with D maybe TRBD2 (6 bases). Trimming pared 6 bases from V and 7 bases from J, leaving 19 bases between. There are 15 residues in the CDR3. Germline CDR1 reads SGHRS; CDR2 reads YFSETQ. The CDR3 sequence: CASTFSSGGHGELFF. CDR3 coding DNA: TGCGCCAGCACCTTTAGCTCCGGAGGGCACGGGGAGCTGTTTTTT.

This sequence joins TRBV6-5 and TRBJ2-3; 7 positions match TRBD2. The CDR3 contains 15 residues. With 4 bases clipped from V and 4 bases from J, the junction kept 8 bases outside the gene matches. Germline assignment: CDR1 MNHEY and CDR2 SVGAGI. This CDR3 reads CASSSGSGRADTQYF. The CDR3 DNA follows: TGTGCCAGCAGTTCTGGTAGCGGGCGGGCAGATACGCAGTATTTT.

The rearrangement links TRBV23-1 to TRBJ1-5; no definite D call. TRBV23-1 is labeled an ORF, and its function is uncertain. The ends were cut back, 0 bases at V and 5 bases at J, with 8 bases in the middle. This CDR3 contains 14 residues. The CDR3 DNA is TGCGCCAGCAGTCAATCGTTGAGGGATCAGCCCCAGCATTTT. Encoded protein: CASSQSLRDQPQHF.

The sample holds a few counts of this clonotype. The chain combines TRBV29-1 with TRBJ1-2, with D perhaps TRBD1 (6 bases). The CDR3 has 14 residues. The germline gives CDR1 SQVTM, CDR2 ANQGSEA. Deletions cut 0 bases from V and 7 bases from J, with 15 bases between. CDR3 in DNA: TGCAGCGTTGAAGACCCCGGGGGCCAAGGTGGCTACACCTTC. Translated, it gives CSVEDPGGQGGYTF.

In this sample, this clonotype turned up a few times. A junction boundary mismatches the germline segment, possibly from a read error. The chain is built from TRBV20-1 and TRBJ2-2, with TRBD1 identical over 8 bases. The CDR3 is 17 amino acids. Germline-derived CDR1 and CDR2 are DFQATT and SNEGSKA (reference sequence). CDR3 region: CCARSGGAGSPTGELFF. The CDR3, as DNA: TGCTGTGCTAGATCAGGGGGCGCAGGCTCTCCCACCGGGGAGCTGTTTTTT.

In its sample, this clonotype was seen a few times. This chain links TRBV4-3 with TRBJ2-1, with 7 nucleotides matching TRBD2. This CDR3 is 18 amino acids long. V shed 1 base and J 5 bases; nucleotides not matched to a gene: 14. Per the germline V gene, CDR1 is LGHNA and CDR2 is YSLEER. CDR3 nucleotides: TGCGCCAGCAGCCAAGTTAGGGCGGGAGCAAAGGGTGACAATGAGCAGTTCTTC. Translated, it gives CASSQVRAGAKGDNEQFF.

CDR3 coding DNA: TGTGCCAGCTCACCATCGGCTCTCGGGGGAGTTAATTACGAGCAGTACTTC. Translating gives CASSPSALGGVNYEQYF. The chain links TRBV18 to TRBJ2-7; D may be TRBD2 (6 bases). V was shortened by 2 bases and J by 4 bases, with 21 bases between the two germline ends. The V gene's germline CDR1 is KGHSH and CDR2 LQKENI. There are 17 residues in the CDR3.

This chain connects TRBV19 to TRBJ2-7; D is unresolved. V dropped 8 bases and J dropped 1 base, with 12 bases sitting between them. The CDR3 contains 13 residues. Germline lookup yields CDR1 LNHDA and CDR2 SQIVND (reference sequence). The CDR3 region has the DNA TGTGCCAGTCGGGTAGTTGGATCCTACGAGCAGTACTTC. This codes for CASRVVGSYEQYF.

The CDR3 sequence is CASSSLATSYEQYF. In DNA, the CDR3 is TGTGCCAGCAGCTCCCTAGCGACCTCCTACGAGCAGTACTTC. J is TRBJ2-7 and V is TRBV5-4, with a weak D call TRBD2 (6 bases). This CDR3 has 14 amino acids. V shed 3 bases and J shed 0 bases, with 10 bases lying between them. CDR1 SGHNT and CDR2 YYREEE come from the germline V gene (reference sequence).

A few counts support this clonotype. The rearrangement links TRBV20-1 to TRBJ2-1; D is uncertain. Trimming shortened V by 4 bases and J by 2 bases, and 12 bases separated the two germline ends. The CDR3 totals 14 residues. CDR1 DFQATT and CDR2 SNEGSKA come from the germline V gene (reference sequence). The DNA for the CDR3 is TGCAGTGCTATTGCGGACCGAACCTACAATGAGCAGTTCTTC. This encodes CSAIADRTYNEQFF.

V usage is TRBV5-4 and J usage is TRBJ2-5; 9 nucleotides match TRBD1. The CDR3 runs 15 residues. The V and J ends lost 4 bases and 5 bases, in that order; junction bases with no gene match: 9. The germline V gene has CDR1 SGHNT and CDR2 YYREEE (reference sequence). The CDR3 here is CASSDDTGGGETQYF. CDR3 nucleotide sequence: TGTGCCAGCAGCGACGATACAGGGGGCGGTGAGACCCAGTACTTC.